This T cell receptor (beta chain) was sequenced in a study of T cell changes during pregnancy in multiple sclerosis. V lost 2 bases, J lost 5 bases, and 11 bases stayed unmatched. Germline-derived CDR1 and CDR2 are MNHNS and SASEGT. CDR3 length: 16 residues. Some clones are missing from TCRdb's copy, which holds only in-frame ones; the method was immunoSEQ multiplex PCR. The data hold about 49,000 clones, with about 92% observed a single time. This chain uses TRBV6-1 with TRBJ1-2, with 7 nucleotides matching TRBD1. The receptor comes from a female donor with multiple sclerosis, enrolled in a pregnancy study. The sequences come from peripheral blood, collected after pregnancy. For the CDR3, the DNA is TGTGCCAGCAGTGAATCTTGGGGCCGACAGGGTTATGGCTACACCTTC. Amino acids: CASSESWGRQGYGYTF.